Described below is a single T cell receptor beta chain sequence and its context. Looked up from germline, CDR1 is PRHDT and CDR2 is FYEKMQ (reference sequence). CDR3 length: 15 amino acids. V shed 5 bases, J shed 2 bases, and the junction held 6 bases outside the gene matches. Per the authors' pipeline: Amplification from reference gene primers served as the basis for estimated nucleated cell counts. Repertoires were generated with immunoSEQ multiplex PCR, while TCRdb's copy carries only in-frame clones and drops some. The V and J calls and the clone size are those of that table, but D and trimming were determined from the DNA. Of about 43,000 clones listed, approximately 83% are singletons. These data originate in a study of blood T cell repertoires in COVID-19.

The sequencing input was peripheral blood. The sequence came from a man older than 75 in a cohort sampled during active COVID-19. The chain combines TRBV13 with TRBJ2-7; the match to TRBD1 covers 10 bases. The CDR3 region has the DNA TGTGCCAGCAGCCGGGGGGGACAGGGGACCTACGAGCAGTACTTC. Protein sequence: CASSRGGQGTYEQYF.